This T cell receptor (beta chain) appears in the sequencing data of a study of T cell changes during pregnancy in multiple sclerosis. Repertoires were generated with immunoSEQ multiplex PCR, while TCRdb's copy carries only in-frame clones and drops some. The sample yields 40,000 to 60,000 clones, approximately 87% seen once. This TCR was sampled from a female donor in good health, enrolled as a control in a pregnancy study. Material: peripheral blood, obtained in the first trimester of pregnancy.

The CDR3 nucleotides are TGTGCCAGCAGCTTAAAGGGACAGGGGTCATACAATGAGCAGTTCTTC. It codes for CASSLKGQGSYNEQFF. The rearrangement uses TRBV7-9 and TRBJ2-1; 10 bases align to TRBD1. The junction had 5 bases not matched to a gene; V was cut back by 2 bases and J by 4 bases. The CDR3 is 16 amino acids. Germline V gene sequence: CDR1 SEHNR, CDR2 FQNEAQ (reference sequence).